The rows below give T cell receptor beta chains drawn from one sample of a study of blood T cell repertoires in COVID-19. The assay was immunoSEQ multiplex PCR, and TCRdb's table has in-frame clones only and misses some. The top ten clones hold over 15% of a sample with tens of thousands of clones, 65% to 85% of them seen once. Source material: peripheral blood. Every receptor here comes from a woman aged 55-69 years with acute or convalescent COVID-19. The CDR3 runs from the conserved cysteine through the conserved F or W. D genes are given only for firm matches. Clone size is given for some rows only: seen once, a few or many times, or a class if the clone is expanded.

TRBV19	few	TRBJ2-4	18	TRBD1	CASSTSRDREGARNIQYF	TGTGCCAGTAGTACGTCCCGGGACAGGGAAGGGGCTAGAAACATTCAGTACTTC
TRBV5-4	.	TRBJ2-3	17	TRBD2	CASSFETSGRAKDTQYF	TGTGCCAGCAGCTTCGAGACTAGCGGGAGGGCAAAAGATACGCAGTATTTT
TRBV6-1	.	TRBJ2-4	17	.	CASSEPHQAGAKNIQYF	TGTGCCAGCAGTGAGCCCCATCAGGCGGGGGCCAAAAACATTCAGTACTTC
TRBV9	few	TRBJ2-2	17	TRBD2	CASSIKRGGVNTGELFF	TGTGCCAGCAGCATTAAAAGGGGAGGGGTCAACACCGGGGAGCTGTTTTTT
TRBV7-3	few	TRBJ2-1	12	TRBD2	CASSPGGNEQFF	TGTGCCAGCAGCCCGGGGGGGAATGAGCAGTTCTTC
TRBV27	.	TRBJ2-7	15	TRBD1	CASSPKGTGGYEQYF	TGTGCCAGCAGTCCAAAAGGGACAGGGGGCTACGAGCAGTACTTC
TRBV5-4	.	TRBJ2-1	15	TRBD1	CASSLVQGALSGQFF	TGTGCCAGCAGCTTGGTACAGGGGGCCCTATCGGGGCAGTTCTTC
TRBV7-9	.	TRBJ1-1	13	.	CASSLQANTEAFF	TGTGCCAGCAGCTTACAAGCGAACACTGAAGCTTTCTTT
TRBV11-3	.	TRBJ2-3	15	.	CASSLLGVVADTQYF	TGTGCCAGCAGCTTGCTAGGGGTCGTCGCAGATACGCAGTATTTT
TRBV24-1	.	TRBJ1-1	15	TRBD1	CATSEGQGRNTEAFF	TGTGCCACCAGTGAGGGACAGGGGAGGAACACTGAAGCTTTCTTT
TRBV5-1	.	TRBJ2-3	15	TRBD2	CASFRGDFSTDTQYF	TGCGCCAGCTTCCGGGGGGATTTTAGCACAGATACGCAGTATTTT
TRBV30	.	TRBJ1-6	14	.	CAWSVGGDNSPLHF	TGTGCCTGGAGCGTCGGAGGGGATAATTCACCCCTCCACTTT
TRBV28	.	TRBJ1-4	13	.	CASRRGSNEKLFF	TGTGCCAGCAGGAGGGGGTCTAATGAAAAACTGTTTTTT
TRBV6-2/TRBV6-3	.	TRBJ2-1	16	.	CASSYSGQVAYNEQFF	TGTGCCAGCAGTTACTCGGGGCAGGTTGCCTACAATGAGCAGTTCTTC
TRBV5-1	.	TRBJ2-3	16	TRBD2	CASRDGTSGSADTQYF	TGCGCCAGCAGGGACGGGACTAGCGGGAGCGCAGATACGCAGTATTTT
TRBV24-1	.	TRBJ2-1	14	.	CATRGDTAYNEQFF	TGTGCCACAAGGGGTGACACCGCCTACAATGAGCAGTTCTTC
TRBV7-8	.	TRBJ1-4	15	TRBD1	CASSLLRGQGEKLFF	TGTGCCAGCAGCTTGTTAAGGGGGCAGGGTGAAAAACTGTTTTTT